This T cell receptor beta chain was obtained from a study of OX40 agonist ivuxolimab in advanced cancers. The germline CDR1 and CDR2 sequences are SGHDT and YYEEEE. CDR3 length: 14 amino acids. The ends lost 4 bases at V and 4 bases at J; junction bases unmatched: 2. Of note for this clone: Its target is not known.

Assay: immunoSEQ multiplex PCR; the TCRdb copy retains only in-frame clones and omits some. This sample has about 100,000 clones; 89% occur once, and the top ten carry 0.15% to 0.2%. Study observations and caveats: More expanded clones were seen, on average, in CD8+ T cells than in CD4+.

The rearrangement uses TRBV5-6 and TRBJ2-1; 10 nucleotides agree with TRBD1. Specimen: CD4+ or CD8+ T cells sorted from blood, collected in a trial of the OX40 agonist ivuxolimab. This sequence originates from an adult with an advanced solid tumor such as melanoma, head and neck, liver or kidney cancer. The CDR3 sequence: CASSEGQGYNEQFF. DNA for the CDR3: TGTGCCAGCAGCGAGGGACAGGGGTACAATGAGCAGTTCTTC.